What follows are 16 T cell receptor beta chains derived from one specimen sequenced in a study of cytomegalovirus exposure and HLA in healthy donors (dated by TCRdb to about 2017). Library preparation was by the immunoSEQ multiplex PCR assay. For the multiplex PCR, a mixture combining 60 forward primers for TCR Vbeta segments and 13 reverse primers for TCR Jbeta segments was used. The clones in this table, taken by TCRdb from immuneACCESS, are in-frame only. Not every clone is retained; where verified, under half of the shortfall comes from an unresolved V gene, and the cause of the rest is unknown. This sample's table lists around 140,000 clones. Clones ranked in the top ten supply about 2.2% of the sample. Sequencing was performed on PBMCs. The receptors shown here come from a woman aged 18-29 years in good health and CMV-seronegative.

The rearrangement links TRBV11-3 to TRBJ2-5; TRBD2 matches 9 bases. CDR1 and CDR2 (germline): SGHNT, YENEEA. The CDR3 contains 18 residues. Trimming at V came to 11 bases and at J to 6 bases, leaving 25 bases not matched to a gene. CDR3 amino acids: CAGQKEVGMSGLAKTQYF. DNA for the CDR3: TGTGCCGGCCAAAAAGAGGTGGGAATGTCGGGACTAGCAAAGACCCAGTACTTC.

The V and J genes are TRBV7-9 and TRBJ2-5; no reliable D call. The ends were cut back, 7 bases at V and 3 bases at J, with 12 bases in the middle. The germline V gene encodes CDR1 SEHNR and CDR2 FQNEAQ (reference sequence). The CDR3 is made up of 13 amino acids. CDR3 sequence: CASTFLLEETQYF. The CDR3 DNA is TGTGCCAGCACCTTTCTCCTCGAAGAGACCCAGTACTTC.

This chain connects TRBV11-3 to TRBJ2-1; a weak D match, TRBD2 (6 bases). Germline CDR1 and CDR2: SGHNT and YENEEA. Trimming took 5 bases from V and 10 from J, leaving 24 bases between them. The CDR3 runs 16 residues. CDR3 coding DNA: TGTGCCAGCAGCCGAGGCGGGGCAGCCCGCGCAGTGGAGCAGTTCTTC. This gives the protein CASSRGGAARAVEQFF.

V usage is TRBV5-1 and J usage is TRBJ2-7, with a possible D match to TRBD2 (6 bases). This CDR3 has 14 residues. With 3 bases removed from V and 0 bases from J, the gap between germline ends came to 10 bases. Germline V gives CDR1 SGHRS, CDR2 YFSETQ. The DNA for the CDR3 is TGCGCCAGCAGCTCCTTGGGGGGCTCCTACGAGCAGTACTTC. Translated, it gives CASSSLGGSYEQYF.

V usage is TRBV9 and J usage is TRBJ1-1, with D possibly TRBD1 on 5 matching bases. The germline gives CDR1 SGDLS, CDR2 YYNGEE. This CDR3 comprises 14 residues. The V and J ends lost 1 base and 1 base respectively, with 8 bases between them. The CDR3 sequence is CASSVSQGNTEAFF. As DNA, the CDR3 is TGTGCCAGCAGCGTAAGCCAGGGGAACACTGAAGCTTTCTTT.

This chain links TRBV10-2 with TRBJ2-5; D may be TRBD1 (6 bases). The CDR3 is 11 residues long. In germline, CDR1 is WSHSY, CDR2 SAAADI. The V end was cut by 2 bases, the J end by 12 bases, with 10 bases between. The CDR3, as DNA: TGCGCCAGCAGTGAGGGACAGAAAAAGTACTTC. Residues: CASSEGQKKYF.

The rearrangement links TRBV7-2 to TRBJ1-5; D might be TRBD1 (6 bases). The germline CDR1 and CDR2 sequences are SGHTA and FQGNSA. The ends were cut back, 4 bases at V and 0 bases at J, with 16 bases in the middle. The length of the CDR3 is 17 residues. DNA of the CDR3: TGTGCCAGCAGCTCCTCCGGGACACCCTATAGCAATCAGCCCCAGCATTTT. Its translation is CASSSSGTPYSNQPQHF.

The V and J genes are TRBV7-3 and TRBJ2-3; tentative D call: TRBD1 (5 bases). This CDR3 is built from 16 residues. Trimming pared 1 base from V and 1 base from J, leaving 12 bases between. The germline CDR1 and CDR2 sequences are SGHTA and FQGTGA. The CDR3 region is CASSLMGLGGTDTQYF. The CDR3 DNA follows: TGTGCCAGCAGCTTAATGGGCCTAGGGGGCACAGATACGCAGTATTTT.

The V and J genes are TRBV27 and TRBJ2-3, with TRBD2 matching over 7 bases. This CDR3 contains 15 residues. With 4 bases clipped from V and 0 bases from J, the junction kept 4 bases outside the gene matches. Germline V gives CDR1 MNHEY, CDR2 SMNVEV (reference sequence). The DNA for the CDR3 is TGTGCCAGCAGTTCTAGCGGACCCAGCACAGATACGCAGTATTTT. This translates into CASSSSGPSTDTQYF.

The rearrangement uses TRBV6-1 and TRBJ2-2; 12 bases line up with TRBD2. Germline V gene sequence: CDR1 MNHNS, CDR2 SASEGT. The CDR3 loop spans 20 amino acids. V trimming: 2 bases; J trimming: 5 bases; junction bases outside the gene matches: 15. CDR3 loop: CASSETFWTSGKSVTGELFF. DNA for the CDR3: TGTGCCAGCAGTGAAACGTTCTGGACTAGCGGGAAATCGGTTACCGGGGAGCTGTTTTTT.

The chain couples TRBV5-4 to TRBJ1-4, with D possibly TRBD1 on 6 matching bases. Deletions cut 0 bases from V and 5 bases from J, with 11 bases between. The CDR3 has 15 amino acids. Germline assignment: CDR1 SGHNT and CDR2 YYREEE (reference sequence). This CDR3 is CASSLGGGTNEKLFF. The CDR3 DNA reads TGTGCCAGCAGCTTGGGAGGGGGAACGAATGAAAAACTGTTTTTT.

V gene TRBV19 combines with J gene TRBJ2-3, with TRBD2 as a possible D gene (6 bases). V lost 3 bases and J 2 bases, leaving 12 bases between the germline ends. The CDR3 is made up of 15 amino acids. CDR1 is LNHDA, CDR2 SQIVND, per germline (reference sequence). CDR3 amino acids: CASSMGGFHTDTQYF. DNA of the CDR3: TGTGCCAGTAGTATGGGGGGTTTCCACACAGATACGCAGTATTTT.

The chain uses TRBV2 and TRBJ1-4, with 11 bases lining up with TRBD1. V was pared by 10 bases and J by 8 bases, with 6 bases of the junction left unmatched. Germline V CDR1 and CDR2: SNHLY, FYNNEI. This CDR3 is 13 amino acids long. The CDR3 coding sequence is TGTGCCAACTCCGGGACAGGGGGGGAAAAACTGTTTTTT. Protein: CANSGTGGEKLFF.

The rearrangement links TRBV7-6 to TRBJ2-1; the D gene is possibly TRBD1 (7 bases). V lost 5 bases to trimming and J lost 5 bases, with 13 bases between them. The CDR3 length is 14 residues. From germline, CDR1 is SGHVS and CDR2 FNYEAQ. The CDR3 DNA follows: TGTGCCAGCAGCCGGGAGAGGGGGCACAATGAGCAGTTCTTC. Amino acids: CASSRERGHNEQFF.

The chain carries TRBV6-1 and TRBJ1-2; 10 nucleotides agree with TRBD1. From germline, CDR1 is MNHNS and CDR2 SASEGT. There are 15 residues in the CDR3. V lost 5 bases, J lost 3 bases, and 6 bases stayed unmatched. The CDR3 here is CASSTETGGDYGYTF. The CDR3 DNA reads as TGTGCCAGCAGTACCGAGACAGGGGGCGACTATGGCTACACCTTC.

V is TRBV5-1 and J is TRBJ1-1, with D tentatively TRBD1 (5 bases). With 5 bases removed from V and 1 base from J, the gap between germline ends came to 12 bases. The CDR3 runs to 14 residues. From germline, CDR1 is SGHRS and CDR2 YFSETQ. CDR3: CASSSGPSNTEAFF. CDR3 nucleotide sequence: TGCGCCAGCAGTTCAGGGCCATCGAACACTGAAGCTTTCTTT.